This passage covers 5 T cell receptor beta chains from one sample sequenced in a study of long-term antiretroviral therapy in people with HIV. Researchers report immunoSEQ v3.0 was run at survey level. TCRdb's copy holds only in-frame clones and misses some; the assay was immunoSEQ multiplex PCR. The sample yields about 39,000 clones, around 88% seen once. The sequencing used unsorted PBMCs, collected just before starting antiretroviral therapy. The receptors here all came from a woman between 18 and 29 years old with HIV.

The chain links TRBV28 to TRBJ1-1; the match to TRBD1 covers 7 bases. Germline V CDR1 and CDR2: MDHEN, SYDVKM. This CDR3 is 15 amino acids long. After removal of 2 bases from V and 1 base from J, the junction contained 4 bases not matched to a gene. CDR3 bases: TGTGCCAGCAGTTTACCGGGACAGAAGAACACTGAAGCTTTCTTT. Translated, it gives CASSLPGQKNTEAFF.

This chain links TRBV7-9 with TRBJ1-1; D uncertain. The germline V gene has CDR1 SEHNR and CDR2 FQNEAQ (reference sequence). With 3 bases removed from V and 3 bases from J, the gap between germline ends came to 5 bases. This CDR3 has 12 residues. The CDR3 DNA reads TGTGCCAGCAGCTTTCTGTACACTGAAGCTTTCTTT. It yields the protein CASSFLYTEAFF.

This clone appeared once. The chain's CDR3 is CASSLVGRVGYTF. DNA for the CDR3: TGTGCCAGCAGCTTAGTCGGCAGGGTGGGCTACACCTTC. The chain uses TRBV7-3 and TRBJ1-2; D may be TRBD1 (5 bases). CDR1 is SGHTA, CDR2 FQGTGA, per germline. The CDR3 length is 13 residues. V lost 2 bases and J lost 8, with 12 bases in between.

The chain employs TRBV7-9 and TRBJ1-3; D is ambiguous. Germline lookup yields CDR1 SEHNR and CDR2 FQNEAQ (reference sequence). Trimming stripped 6 bases from V and 0 bases from J, with 9 bases between. This CDR3 comprises 14 residues. Here the CDR3 reads CASRRPGSGNTIYF. As DNA, the CDR3 is TGTGCCAGCAGGCGCCCAGGCTCTGGAAACACCATATATTTT.

The rearrangement joins TRBV14 to TRBJ1-1; TRBD1 agrees at 8 bases. The CDR3 totals 15 residues. V lost 5 bases to trimming and J lost 0 bases; unmatched junction nucleotides: 5. CDR1 SGHDN and CDR2 FVKESK come from the germline V gene. CDR3 bases: TGTGCCAGCAGCTTACGGACAGGGATGAACACTGAAGCTTTCTTT. Translated, it gives CASSLRTGMNTEAFF.